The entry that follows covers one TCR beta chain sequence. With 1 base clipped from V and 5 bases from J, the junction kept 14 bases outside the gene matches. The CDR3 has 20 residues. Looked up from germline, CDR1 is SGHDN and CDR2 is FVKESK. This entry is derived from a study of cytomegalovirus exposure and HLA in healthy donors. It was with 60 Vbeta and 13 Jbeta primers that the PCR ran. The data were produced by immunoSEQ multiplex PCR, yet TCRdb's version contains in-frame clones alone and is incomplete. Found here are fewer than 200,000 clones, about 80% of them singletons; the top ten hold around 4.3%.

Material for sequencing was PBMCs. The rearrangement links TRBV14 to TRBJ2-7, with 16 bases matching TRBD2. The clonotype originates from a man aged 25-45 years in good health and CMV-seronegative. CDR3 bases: TGTGCCAGCAGCCAAGGGGCATCCGGGACTAGCGGGAGGGCCGGCAACGAGCAGTACTTC. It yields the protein CASSQGASGTSGRAGNEQYF.